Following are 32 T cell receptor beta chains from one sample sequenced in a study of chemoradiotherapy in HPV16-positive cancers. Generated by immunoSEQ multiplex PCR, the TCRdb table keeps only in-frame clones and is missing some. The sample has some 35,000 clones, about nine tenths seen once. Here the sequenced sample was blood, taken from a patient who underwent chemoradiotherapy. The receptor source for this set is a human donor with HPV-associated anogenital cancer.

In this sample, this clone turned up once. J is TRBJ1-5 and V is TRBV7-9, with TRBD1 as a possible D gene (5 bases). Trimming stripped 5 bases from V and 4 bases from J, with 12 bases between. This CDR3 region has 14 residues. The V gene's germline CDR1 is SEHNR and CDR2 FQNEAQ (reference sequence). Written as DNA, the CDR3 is TGTGCCAGCAGCCCACCGGGGGTAAATCAGCCCCAGCATTTT. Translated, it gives CASSPPGVNQPQHF.

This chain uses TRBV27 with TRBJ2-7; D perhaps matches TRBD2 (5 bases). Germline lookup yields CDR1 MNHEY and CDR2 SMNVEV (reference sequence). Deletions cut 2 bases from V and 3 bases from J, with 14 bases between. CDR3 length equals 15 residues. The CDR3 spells CASSLTGNEGYEQYF. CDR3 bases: TGTGCCAGCAGTTTAACGGGAAATGAGGGCTACGAGCAGTACTTC.

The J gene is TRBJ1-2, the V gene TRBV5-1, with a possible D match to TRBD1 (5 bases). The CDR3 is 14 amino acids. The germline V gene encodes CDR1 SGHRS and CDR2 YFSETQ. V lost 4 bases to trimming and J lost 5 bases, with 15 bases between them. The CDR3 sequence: CASSPGVGRYGYTF. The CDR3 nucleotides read TGCGCCAGCAGCCCAGGTGTGGGGCGGTATGGCTACACCTTC.

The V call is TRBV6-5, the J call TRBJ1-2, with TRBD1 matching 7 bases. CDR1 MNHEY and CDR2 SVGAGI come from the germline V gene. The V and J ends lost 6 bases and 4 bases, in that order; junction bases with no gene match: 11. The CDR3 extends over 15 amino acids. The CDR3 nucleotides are TGTGCCAGCAGCCTAGGACAGGCAGACACCTATGGCTACACCTTC. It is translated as CASSLGQADTYGYTF.

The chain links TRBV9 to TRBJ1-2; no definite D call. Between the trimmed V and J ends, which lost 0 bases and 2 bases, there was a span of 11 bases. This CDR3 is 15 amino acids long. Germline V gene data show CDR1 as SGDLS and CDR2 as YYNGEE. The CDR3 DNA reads TGTGCCAGCAGCGTAGATCCGCAGGAGAACTATGGCTACACCTTC. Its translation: CASSVDPQENYGYTF. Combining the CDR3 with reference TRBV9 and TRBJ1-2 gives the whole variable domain DSGVTQTPKHLITATGQRVTLRCSPRSGDLSVYWYQQSLDQGLQFLIQYYNGEERAKGNILERFSAQQFPDLHSELNLSSLELGDSALYFCASSVDPQENYGYTFGSGTRLTVV.

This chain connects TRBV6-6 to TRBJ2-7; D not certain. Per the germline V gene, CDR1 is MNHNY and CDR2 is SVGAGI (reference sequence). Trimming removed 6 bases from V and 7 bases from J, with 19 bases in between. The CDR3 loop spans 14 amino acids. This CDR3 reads CASRDLRRVQEQYF. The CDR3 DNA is TGTGCCAGCAGAGACTTACGCCGCGTTCAGGAGCAGTACTTC.

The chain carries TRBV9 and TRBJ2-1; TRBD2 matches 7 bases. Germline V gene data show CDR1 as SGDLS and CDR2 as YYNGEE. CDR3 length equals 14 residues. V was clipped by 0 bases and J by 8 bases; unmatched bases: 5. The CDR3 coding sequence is TGTGCCAGCAGCGTAGCACTAGCGACGGATGAGCAGTTCTTC. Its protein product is CASSVALATDEQFF.

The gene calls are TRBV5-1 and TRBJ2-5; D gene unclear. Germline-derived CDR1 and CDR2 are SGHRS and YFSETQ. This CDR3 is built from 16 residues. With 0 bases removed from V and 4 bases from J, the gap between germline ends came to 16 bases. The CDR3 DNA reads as TGCGCCAGCAGCTTGGAGGTAGCCCGGGTGAGAGAGACCCAGTACTTC. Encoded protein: CASSLEVARVRETQYF.

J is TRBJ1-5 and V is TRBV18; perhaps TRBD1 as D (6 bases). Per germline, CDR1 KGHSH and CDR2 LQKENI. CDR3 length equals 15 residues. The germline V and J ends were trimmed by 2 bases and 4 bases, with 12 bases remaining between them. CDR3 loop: CASSPFAQGNQPQHF. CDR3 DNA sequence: TGTGCCAGCTCACCATTTGCGCAGGGGAATCAGCCCCAGCATTTT.

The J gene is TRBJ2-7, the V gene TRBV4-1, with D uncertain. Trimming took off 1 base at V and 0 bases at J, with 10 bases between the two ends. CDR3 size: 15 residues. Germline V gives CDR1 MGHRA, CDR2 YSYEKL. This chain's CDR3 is CASSQGWGSSYEQYF. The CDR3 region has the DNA TGCGCCAGCAGCCAAGGGTGGGGTAGCTCCTACGAGCAGTACTTC.

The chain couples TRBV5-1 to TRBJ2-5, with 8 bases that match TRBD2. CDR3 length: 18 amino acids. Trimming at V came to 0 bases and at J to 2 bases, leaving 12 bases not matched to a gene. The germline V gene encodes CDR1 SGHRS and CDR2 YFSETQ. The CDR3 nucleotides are TGCGCCAGCAGCTTGGCGGTTGGGCCGGGGGGGCTGCAAGAGACCCAGTACTTC. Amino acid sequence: CASSLAVGPGGLQETQYF.

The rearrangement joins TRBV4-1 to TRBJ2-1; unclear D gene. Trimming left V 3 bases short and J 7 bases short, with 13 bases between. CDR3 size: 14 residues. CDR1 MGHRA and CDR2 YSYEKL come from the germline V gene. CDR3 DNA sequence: TGCGCCAGCAGCCAGTGGGTTTTGGGGAATGAGCAGTTCTTC. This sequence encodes CASSQWVLGNEQFF.

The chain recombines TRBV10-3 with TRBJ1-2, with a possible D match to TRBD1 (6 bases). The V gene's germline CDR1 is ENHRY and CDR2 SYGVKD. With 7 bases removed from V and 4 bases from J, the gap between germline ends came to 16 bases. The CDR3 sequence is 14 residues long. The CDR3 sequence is CAINARGAPYGYTF. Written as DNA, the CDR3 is TGTGCCATCAATGCACGGGGGGCCCCCTATGGCTACACCTTC.

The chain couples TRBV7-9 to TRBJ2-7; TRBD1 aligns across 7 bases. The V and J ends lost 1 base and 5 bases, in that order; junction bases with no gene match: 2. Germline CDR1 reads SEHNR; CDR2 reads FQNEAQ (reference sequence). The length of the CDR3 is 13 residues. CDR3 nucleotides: TGTGCCAGCAGCTTAGGACAGGGCGACGAGCAGTACTTC. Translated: CASSLGQGDEQYF.

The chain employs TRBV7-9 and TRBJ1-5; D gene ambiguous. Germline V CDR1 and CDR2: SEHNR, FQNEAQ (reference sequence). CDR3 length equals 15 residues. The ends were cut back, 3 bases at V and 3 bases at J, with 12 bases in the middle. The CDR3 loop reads CASSFSDSPNQPQHF. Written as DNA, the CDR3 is TGTGCCAGCAGCTTTTCCGACTCCCCCAATCAGCCCCAGCATTTT.

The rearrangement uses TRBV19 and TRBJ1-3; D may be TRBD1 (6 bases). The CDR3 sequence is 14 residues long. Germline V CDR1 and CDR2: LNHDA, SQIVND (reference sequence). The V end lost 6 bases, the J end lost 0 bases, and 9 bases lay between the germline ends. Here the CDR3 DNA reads TGTGCCAGTAGAGGACAGTTCTCTGGAAACACCATATATTTT. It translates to CASRGQFSGNTIYF.

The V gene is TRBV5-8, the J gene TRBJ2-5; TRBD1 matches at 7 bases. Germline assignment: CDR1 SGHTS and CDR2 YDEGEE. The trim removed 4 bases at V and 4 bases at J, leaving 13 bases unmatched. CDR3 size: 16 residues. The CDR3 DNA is TGTGCCAGCAGCGGATGGGCAGGGGGTTTGAGAGAGACCCAGTACTTC. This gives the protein CASSGWAGGLRETQYF.

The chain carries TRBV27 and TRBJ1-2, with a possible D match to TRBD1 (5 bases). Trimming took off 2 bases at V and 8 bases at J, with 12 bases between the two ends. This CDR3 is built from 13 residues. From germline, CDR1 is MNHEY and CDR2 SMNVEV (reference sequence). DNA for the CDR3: TGTGCCAGCAGTTTAGGGCTCGGGGCCGGCTACACCTTC. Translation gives CASSLGLGAGYTF.

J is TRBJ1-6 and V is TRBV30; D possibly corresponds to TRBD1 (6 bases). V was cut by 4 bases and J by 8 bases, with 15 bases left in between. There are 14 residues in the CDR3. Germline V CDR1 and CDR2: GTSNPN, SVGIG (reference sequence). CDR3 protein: CAWNGGLPHSPLHF. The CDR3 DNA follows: TGTGCCTGGAACGGGGGGCTCCCCCATTCACCCCTCCACTTT.

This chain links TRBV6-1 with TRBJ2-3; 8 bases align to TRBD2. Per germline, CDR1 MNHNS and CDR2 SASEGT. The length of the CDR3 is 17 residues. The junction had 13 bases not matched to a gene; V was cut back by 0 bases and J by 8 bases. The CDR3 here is CASSEARASGPQGTQYF. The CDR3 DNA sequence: TGTGCCAGCAGTGAAGCGAGGGCTAGCGGGCCTCAGGGTACGCAGTATTTT.

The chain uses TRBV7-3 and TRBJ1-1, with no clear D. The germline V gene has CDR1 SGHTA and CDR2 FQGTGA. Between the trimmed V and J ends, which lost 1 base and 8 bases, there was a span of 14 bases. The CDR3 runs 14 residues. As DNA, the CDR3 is TGTGCCAGCAGCTTAATTGGATCGAGGGCAGAAGCTTTCTTT. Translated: CASSLIGSRAEAFF.

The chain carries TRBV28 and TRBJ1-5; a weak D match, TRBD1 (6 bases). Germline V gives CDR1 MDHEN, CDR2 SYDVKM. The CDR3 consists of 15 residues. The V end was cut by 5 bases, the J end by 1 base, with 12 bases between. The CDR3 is CASSPRGTSNQPQHF. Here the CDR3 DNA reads TGTGCCAGCAGTCCGAGGGGGACGAGCAATCAGCCCCAGCATTTT.

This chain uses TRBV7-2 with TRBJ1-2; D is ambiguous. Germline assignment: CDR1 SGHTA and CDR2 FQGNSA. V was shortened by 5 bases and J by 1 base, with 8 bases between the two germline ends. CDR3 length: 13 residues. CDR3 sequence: CASSDKNNYGYTF. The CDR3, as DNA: TGTGCCAGCAGCGACAAAAATAACTATGGCTACACCTTC.

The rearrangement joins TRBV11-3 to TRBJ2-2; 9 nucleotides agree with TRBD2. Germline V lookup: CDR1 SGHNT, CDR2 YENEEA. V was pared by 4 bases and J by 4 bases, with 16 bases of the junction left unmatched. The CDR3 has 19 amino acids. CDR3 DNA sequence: TGTGCCAGCAGCTCCGTACGTCTTAGGCGGGGGGGACTCACCGGGGAGCTGTTTTTT. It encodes CASSSVRLRRGGLTGELFF.

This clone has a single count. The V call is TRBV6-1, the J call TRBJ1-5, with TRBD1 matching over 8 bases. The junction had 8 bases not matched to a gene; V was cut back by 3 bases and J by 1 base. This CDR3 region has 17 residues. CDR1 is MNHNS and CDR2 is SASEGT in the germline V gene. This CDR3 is CASSERPGQASNQPQHF. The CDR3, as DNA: TGTGCCAGCAGTGAGCGCCCGGGACAGGCCAGCAATCAGCCCCAGCATTTT.

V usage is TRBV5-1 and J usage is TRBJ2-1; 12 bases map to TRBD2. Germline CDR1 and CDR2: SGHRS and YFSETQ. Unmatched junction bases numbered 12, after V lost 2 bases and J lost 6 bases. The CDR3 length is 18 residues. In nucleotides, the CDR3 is TGCGCCAGCAGCTTCCCTTTTGGACTAGCGGGGACCCTCAATGAGCAGTTCTTC. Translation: CASSFPFGLAGTLNEQFF.

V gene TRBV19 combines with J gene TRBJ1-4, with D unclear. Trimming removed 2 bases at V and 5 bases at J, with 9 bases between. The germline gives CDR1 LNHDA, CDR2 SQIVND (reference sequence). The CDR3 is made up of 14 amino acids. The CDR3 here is CASSIMNTNEKLFF. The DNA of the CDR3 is TGTGCCAGTAGTATAATGAATACCAATGAAAAACTGTTTTTT. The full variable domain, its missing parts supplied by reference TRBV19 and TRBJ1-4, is DGGITQSPKYLFRKEGQNVTLSCEQNLNHDAMYWYRQDPGQGLRLIYYSQIVNDFQKGDIAEGYSVSREKKESFPLTVTSAQKNPTAFYLCASSIMNTNEKLFFGSGTQLSVL.

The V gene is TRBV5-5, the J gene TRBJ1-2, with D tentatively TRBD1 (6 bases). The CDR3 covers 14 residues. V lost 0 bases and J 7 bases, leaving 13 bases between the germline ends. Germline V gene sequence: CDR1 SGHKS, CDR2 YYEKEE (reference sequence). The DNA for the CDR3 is TGTGCCAGCAGCTTGGAACAGGGTGGTATTGGCTACACCTTC. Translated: CASSLEQGGIGYTF.

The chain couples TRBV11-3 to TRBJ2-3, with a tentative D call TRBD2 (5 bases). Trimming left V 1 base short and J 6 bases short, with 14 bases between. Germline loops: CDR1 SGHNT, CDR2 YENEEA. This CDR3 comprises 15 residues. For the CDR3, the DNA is TGTGCCAGCAGCTTAGGAGGGCTAGCAATCGATACGCAGTATTTT. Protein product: CASSLGGLAIDTQYF.

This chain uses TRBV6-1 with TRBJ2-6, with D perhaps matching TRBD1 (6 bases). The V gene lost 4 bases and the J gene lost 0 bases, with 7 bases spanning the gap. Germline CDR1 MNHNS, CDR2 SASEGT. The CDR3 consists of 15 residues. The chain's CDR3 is CASSGTVSGANVLTF. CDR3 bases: TGTGCCAGCAGTGGGACAGTCTCTGGGGCCAACGTCCTGACTTTC.

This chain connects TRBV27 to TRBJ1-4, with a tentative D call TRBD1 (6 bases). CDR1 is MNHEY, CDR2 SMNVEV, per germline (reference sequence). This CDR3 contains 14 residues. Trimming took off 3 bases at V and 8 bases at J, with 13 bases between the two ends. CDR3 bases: TGTGCCAGCAGTTTTGTGGGGGCGTCCGAAAAACTGTTTTTT. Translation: CASSFVGASEKLFF.

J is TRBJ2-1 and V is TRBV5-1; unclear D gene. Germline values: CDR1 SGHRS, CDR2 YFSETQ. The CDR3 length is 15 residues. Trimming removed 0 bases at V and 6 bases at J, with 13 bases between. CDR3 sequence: CASSLEGVRSNEQFF. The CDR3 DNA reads TGCGCCAGCAGCTTGGAAGGAGTGCGATCCAATGAGCAGTTCTTC.